A selection of T cell receptor beta chains follows, all from one sample in a study of T-cell memory formation after mild COVID-19. Via MiXCR, TCRdb re-called the 5' RACE reads, giving one row per CDR3 protein. Counted here are about 440,000 distinct CDR3 sequences, around 18% occurring once; the ten biggest clones make up 7.5% to 9.5%. Source material: PBMCs or a T cell subset sorted from them (not recorded which). The receptors here all came from an adult woman who had mild COVID-19 (a few samples of this study predate the infection). Cell type and time point are not known. Both conserved end residues are part of each CDR3. The D gene is left open where the match is weak. Clone size appears in some rows only: once, few, many, or a class for an expanded clone.

cdr3_aa	cdr3_nt	j_call	v_call	clone_size	cdr3_length	d_call
CASSLGRRELYGYTF	TGCGCCAGCAGCTTGGGTAGACGGGAACTCTATGGCTACACCTTC	TRBJ1-2	TRBV5-1	few	15	NA
CASNPPGRNYEQYF	TGTGCCAGCAACCCTCCCGGCAGAAACTACGAGCAGTACTTC	TRBJ2-7	TRBV11-2	NA	14	NA
CASAWRHTDTQYF	TGTGCCTCCGCTTGGCGGCACACAGATACGCAGTATTTT	TRBJ2-3	TRBV19	NA	13	NA
CASSLGIPGTSGYNEQFF	TGTGCCAGCAGCTTAGGGATACCCGGGACTAGCGGCTACAATGAGCAGTTCTTC	TRBJ2-1	TRBV11-3	few	18	TRBD2
CASSLRRAGGETQYF	TGTGCCAGCAGCTTAAGGCGAGCGGGGGGAGAGACCCAGTACTTC	TRBJ2-5	TRBV7-9	NA	15	TRBD2
CAQKHGAVTSDGTDTQYF	TGTGCCCAAAAACATGGGGCCGTGACTAGCGACGGCACAGATACGCAGTATTTT	TRBJ2-3	TRBV28	NA	18	TRBD2
CAWSDRHSNQPQHF	TGTGCCTGGAGTGACAGGCATAGCAATCAGCCCCAGCATTTT	TRBJ1-5	TRBV30	few	14	NA
CASSSPPSYEQYF	TGTGCCAGCAGTTCACCTCCCTCCTACGAGCAGTACTTC	TRBJ2-7	TRBV7-9	NA	13	NA
CASSTLAGRTDTQYF	TGTGCCAGCAGCACCCTAGCCGGGCGCACAGATACGCAGTATTTT	TRBJ2-3	TRBV9	few	15	NA
CASSQDWGGGAGDTQYF	TGCGCCAGCAGCCAAGATTGGGGAGGGGGCGCAGGGGATACGCAGTATTTT	TRBJ2-3	TRBV4-3	NA	17	NA
CASSLGVLQAAGANVLTF	TGTGCCAGCAGCTTAGGCGTCTTACAGGCAGCTGGGGCCAACGTCCTGACTTTC	TRBJ2-6	TRBV7-9	few	18	NA
CASSIRRDGEQFF	TGTGCCAGCAGCATCCGCAGGGATGGTGAGCAGTTCTTC	TRBJ2-1	TRBV27	few	13	NA
CASSLVLGTEAFF	TGTGCCAGCAGCTTAGTCTTAGGCACTGAAGCTTTCTTT	TRBJ1-1	TRBV11-2	few	13	NA
CASSQEGRNTEAFF	TGTGCCAGTTCCCAAGAGGGTAGGAACACTGAAGCTTTCTTT	TRBJ1-1	TRBV13	NA	14	NA
CASSDRMNTEAFF	TGTGCCAGCAGCGACAGGATGAACACTGAAGCTTTCTTT	TRBJ1-1	TRBV7-3	many	13	NA
CASSYQGQGATYNSPLHF	TGTGCCAGCAGTTACCAAGGACAGGGGGCCACCTATAATTCACCCCTCCACTTT	TRBJ1-6	TRBV6-5	NA	18	TRBD1
CASRTPGQGWSQPQHF	TGTGCCAGCAGAACTCCGGGACAGGGGTGGTCGCAGCCCCAGCATTTT	TRBJ1-5	TRBV6-2/TRBV6-3	NA	16	TRBD1
CATRAGKTTDTQYF	TGTGCCACCAGAGCGGGGAAGACCACAGATACGCAGTATTTT	TRBJ2-3	TRBV24-1	once	14	TRBD2
CASSFADRETDTQYF	TGCGCCAGCAGCTTTGCGGACAGGGAGACAGATACGCAGTATTTT	TRBJ2-3	TRBV5-1	NA	15	TRBD1
CASSSRAGNTEAFF	TGCGCCAGCAGCTCCAGGGCTGGGAACACTGAAGCTTTCTTT	TRBJ1-1	TRBV5-1	NA	14	NA
CASSRRDGEQYF	TGTGCCAGTAGTCGCAGGGACGGCGAGCAGTACTTC	TRBJ2-7	TRBV19	NA	12	NA
CATSDSVTGATDTQYF	TGTGCCACCAGTGATTCCGTGACAGGGGCCACAGATACGCAGTATTTT	TRBJ2-3	TRBV24-1	few	16	TRBD1
CASSMGGDTEAFF	TGCGCCAGCTCTATGGGGGGTGACACTGAAGCTTTCTTT	TRBJ1-1	TRBV5-1	NA	13	NA
CASSLTESSYNEQFF	TGTGCCAGCAGCTTAACTGAGAGCTCCTACAATGAGCAGTTCTTC	TRBJ2-1	TRBV7-6	NA	15	NA
CSATRDAYTF	TGCAGCGCCACCAGGGATGCCTACACCTTC	TRBJ1-2	TRBV29-1	few	10	NA
CASSLQGANNLYF	TGTGCCAGCAGTTTACAGGGGGCCAACAATTTATATTTT	TRBJ2-3	TRBV12-3/TRBV12-4	NA	13	TRBD1
CASSLAAGASYNEQFF	TGTGCCAGCAGCTTAGCGGCGGGAGCCTCCTACAATGAGCAGTTCTTC	TRBJ2-1	TRBV7-9	once	16	TRBD2
CASSESGGAIGELFF	TGTGCCAGCAGCGAGAGCGGGGGGGCAATCGGGGAGCTGTTTTTT	TRBJ2-2	TRBV9	NA	15	TRBD2
CASSFLQRNEQFF	TGTGCCAGCAGTTTCCTACAGAGGAATGAGCAGTTCTTC	TRBJ2-1	TRBV6-5	few	13	NA
CATSENPRWDSRETQYF	TGTGCCACCAGTGAAAACCCCCGGTGGGACTCCCGGGAGACCCAGTACTTC	TRBJ2-5	TRBV24-1	few	17	NA
CSVQTGGSGEQFF	TGCAGCGTACAGACAGGGGGGAGCGGTGAGCAGTTCTTC	TRBJ2-1	TRBV29-1	NA	13	TRBD1
CASSKASSYEQYF	TGTGCCAGCAGTAAGGCTAGCAGCTACGAGCAGTACTTC	TRBJ2-7	TRBV6-5	few	13	NA
CASSQDRWDVTEAFF	TGCGCCAGCAGCCAAGATCGGTGGGATGTCACTGAAGCTTTCTTT	TRBJ1-1	TRBV4-3	few	15	NA
CASRLSGRSTDTQYF	TGTGCCAGCAGGCTTAGCGGACGGAGCACAGATACGCAGTATTTT	TRBJ2-3	TRBV12-3/TRBV12-4	NA	15	NA
CASSPLLAEGQETQYF	TGTGCCAGCTCACCCCTACTGGCCGAGGGTCAAGAGACCCAGTACTTC	TRBJ2-5	TRBV18	NA	16	NA
CATSRTGTATDTQYF	TGTGCCACCAGCAGGACAGGGACAGCCACAGATACGCAGTATTTT	TRBJ2-3	TRBV15	NA	15	TRBD1
CASSSPRGPYNEQFF	TGTGCCAGCAGCTCCCCCCGGGGGCCCTACAATGAGCAGTTCTTC	TRBJ2-1	TRBV7-8	NA	15	NA
CASSSGQGADYEQYF	TGTGCCAGCAGCTCAGGACAGGGAGCGGACTACGAGCAGTACTTC	TRBJ2-7	TRBV5-4	few	15	TRBD1
CAIRDSGSNEQFF	TGTGCCATCAGGGACAGCGGGAGTAATGAGCAGTTCTTC	TRBJ2-1	TRBV10-3	few	13	TRBD2
CSAIGPGAGANVLTF	TGCAGTGCTATAGGCCCGGGGGCTGGGGCCAACGTCCTGACTTTC	TRBJ2-6	TRBV20-1	NA	15	NA
CASSLEGPWTNGYTF	TGTGCCAGCAGCTTAGAGGGACCATGGACAAATGGCTACACCTTC	TRBJ1-2	TRBV7-9	NA	15	NA
CASSLLGHLRYNSPLHF	TGCGCCAGCAGCCTGTTAGGGCACTTACGCTATAATTCACCCCTCCACTTT	TRBJ1-6	TRBV5-1	NA	17	NA
CASSKRGLAGINTEAFF	TGTGCCAGCAGCAAAAGGGGTCTTGCAGGGATTAACACTGAAGCTTTCTTT	TRBJ1-1	TRBV7-2	NA	17	NA
CASSKTHGNTGELFF	TGTGCCAGTAGTAAAACCCATGGGAACACCGGGGAGCTGTTTTTT	TRBJ2-2	TRBV19	NA	15	NA
CASSQVGSGNYEQYF	TGTGCCAGCAGCCAAGTCGGTAGCGGAAACTACGAGCAGTACTTC	TRBJ2-7	TRBV14	few	15	NA
CASRSTGTSLGTDTQYF	TGCGCCAGCAGATCTACCGGGACTAGTCTCGGTACAGATACGCAGTATTTT	TRBJ2-3	TRBV4-1	few	17	TRBD2
CASSQDAGGLSNEQFF	TGTGCCAGCAGCCAAGATGCGGGAGGGTTGAGCAATGAGCAGTTCTTC	TRBJ2-1	TRBV4-2	few	16	TRBD2
CASRDNRVGSNQPQHF	TGTGCCAGCAGGGACAACAGGGTGGGTAGCAATCAGCCCCAGCATTTT	TRBJ1-5	TRBV12-3/TRBV12-4	few	16	NA
CASSPVLATSTDTQYF	TGTGCCAGCTCACCAGTGCTAGCGACTAGCACAGATACGCAGTATTTT	TRBJ2-3	TRBV18	few	16	NA
CASSQDLTGVAPLHF	TGCGCCAGCAGCCAAGATTTGACGGGGGTCGCTCCCCTCCACTTT	TRBJ1-6	TRBV4-1	NA	15	NA
CASSYIDRGPYNEQFF	TGTGCCAGCAGTTACATCGACAGGGGGCCCTACAATGAGCAGTTCTTC	TRBJ2-1	TRBV6-6	NA	16	TRBD1
CASSIVGNQPQHF	TGTGCCAGTAGTATAGTCGGCAATCAGCCCCAGCATTTT	TRBJ1-5	TRBV19	NA	13	NA
CASSLGFAKLGDGYTF	TGTGCCAGCAGCTTAGGATTCGCCAAACTGGGAGATGGCTACACCTTC	TRBJ1-2	TRBV11-2	few	16	NA
CASSFFGSSYEQYF	TGTGCCAGCAGCTTTTTCGGTAGCTCCTACGAGCAGTACTTC	TRBJ2-7	TRBV5-6	NA	14	NA
CSASWVPSAEQFF	TGCAGTGCTAGTTGGGTTCCTAGCGCTGAGCAGTTCTTC	TRBJ2-1	TRBV20-1	NA	13	NA
CASKPDRNQPQHF	TGTGCCAGCAAACCCGACAGGAACCAGCCCCAGCATTTT	TRBJ1-5	TRBV21-1	NA	13	NA
CASSQVVATNTGELFF	TGTGCCAGCAGCCAAGTCGTAGCCACGAACACCGGGGAGCTGTTTTTT	TRBJ2-2	TRBV3-1	NA	16	NA